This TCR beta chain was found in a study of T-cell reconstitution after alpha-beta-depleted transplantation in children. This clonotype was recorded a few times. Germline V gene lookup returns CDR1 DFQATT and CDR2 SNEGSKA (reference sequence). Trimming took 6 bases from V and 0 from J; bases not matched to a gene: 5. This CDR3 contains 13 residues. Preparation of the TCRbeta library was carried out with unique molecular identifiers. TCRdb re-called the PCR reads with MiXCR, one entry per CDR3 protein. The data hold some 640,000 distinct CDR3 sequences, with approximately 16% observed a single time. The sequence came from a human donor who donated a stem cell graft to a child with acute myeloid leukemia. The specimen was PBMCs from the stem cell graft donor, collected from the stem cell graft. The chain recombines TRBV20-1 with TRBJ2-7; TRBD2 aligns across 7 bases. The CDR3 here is CSAPPGGSYEQYF. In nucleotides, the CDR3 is TGCAGTGCCCCCCCGGGGGGCTCCTACGAGCAGTACTTC.